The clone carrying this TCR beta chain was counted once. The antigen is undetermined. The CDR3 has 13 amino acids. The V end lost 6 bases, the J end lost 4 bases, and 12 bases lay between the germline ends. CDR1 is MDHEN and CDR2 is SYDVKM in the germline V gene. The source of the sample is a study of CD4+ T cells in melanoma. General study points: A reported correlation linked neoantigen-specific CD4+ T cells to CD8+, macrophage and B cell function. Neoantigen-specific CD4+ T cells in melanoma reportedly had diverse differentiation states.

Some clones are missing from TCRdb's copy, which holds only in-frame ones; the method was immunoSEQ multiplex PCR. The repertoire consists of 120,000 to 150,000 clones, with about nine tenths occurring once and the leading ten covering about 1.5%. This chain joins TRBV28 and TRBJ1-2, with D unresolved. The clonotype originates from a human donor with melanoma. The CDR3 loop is CASSLQPSYGYTF. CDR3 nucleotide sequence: TGTGCCAGCAGCCTACAGCCCTCCTATGGCTACACCTTC.